This TCR beta chain was recovered during a study of blood T cells in healthy people across ages. Study outcomes and limitations: More naive CD4+ cells and higher diversity marked long-lived donors relative to aged donors. Investigators viewed diversity estimates from one million T cells as underestimates, the study reported.

This clonotype was recorded a few times. Its antigen remains unknown. The authors ran a second PCR of roughly 6 to 12 cycles using a sample-barcoded 5' primer and a J-beta primer mix. In TCRdb, the 5' RACE reads were re-called with MiXCR into one record per CDR3 protein. The sample consists of hundreds of thousands of distinct CDR3 sequences, around two fifths of them appearing once. V lost 1 base, J lost 0 bases, and 9 bases lay in between. This CDR3 region has 15 residues. PBMCs numbering at least 6 million were isolated per sample. This clonotype was obtained from a man aged 55 to 70 in good health. The chain combines TRBV12-3 or TRBV12-4 with TRBJ1-1; D not resolved. The material sequenced was blood. The CDR3 DNA follows: TGTGCCAGCAGTTTAGGACCGGGTCTGAACACTGAAGCTTTCTTT. This codes for CASSLGPGLNTEAFF.